A single sample is the source of the 11 T cell receptor beta chains below, sequenced in a study of graft-versus-host responses after intestinal transplantation. Sequencing was performed with immunoSEQ multiplex PCR; in TCRdb, only in-frame clones are kept and a portion is missing. The table includes more than 20,000 clones, 75% to 90% detected once. This material consisted of PBMCs, taken approximately four weeks after intestinal transplant. Receptors were obtained from a human patient who received an intestinal transplant, so some T cells may come from the graft donor.

The chain carries TRBV10-3 and TRBJ2-1; D unclear. Germline V CDR1 and CDR2: ENHRY, SYGVKD. This CDR3 region has 15 residues. Trimming took 2 bases from V and 0 from J, leaving 8 bases between them. The CDR3 DNA is TGTGCCATCAGTGAGCGGCGAGACTCCTACAATGAGCAGTTCTTC. Translated: CAISERRDSYNEQFF.

The chain employs TRBV2 and TRBJ2-1, with D perhaps being TRBD1 or TRBD2 (5 bases each). Trimming left V 7 bases short and J 9 bases short, with 7 bases between. Germline CDR1 reads SNHLY; CDR2 reads FYNNEI. The CDR3 consists of 10 residues. The CDR3 DNA reads TGTGCCAGCATGGGGGTTGAGCAGTTCTTC. Translation gives CASMGVEQFF.

The rearrangement links TRBV11-3 to TRBJ2-3; D unresolved. Germline V gives CDR1 SGHNT, CDR2 YENEEA. V lost 0 bases to trimming and J lost 3 bases, with 4 bases between them. CDR3 length: 13 amino acids. The CDR3 is CASSLEGTDTQYF. CDR3 bases: TGTGCCAGCAGCTTAGAGGGTACAGATACGCAGTATTTT.

The J gene is TRBJ2-3, the V gene TRBV27; no reliable D call. This CDR3 contains 11 residues. Deletions cut 5 bases from V and 4 bases from J, with 4 bases between. Germline-derived CDR1 and CDR2 are MNHEY and SMNVEV (reference sequence). CDR3 region: CASSGADTQYF. CDR3 nucleotides: TGTGCCAGCAGTGGAGCAGATACGCAGTATTTT.

This clone turned up a few times. This chain links TRBV4-1 with TRBJ2-5, with TRBD2 matching 9 bases. The V gene's germline CDR1 is MGHRA and CDR2 YSYEKL. The CDR3 loop spans 16 amino acids. V lost 1 base to trimming and J lost 5 bases; unmatched junction nucleotides: 8. The DNA for the CDR3 is TGCGCCAGCAGCCAAGGGTTGGCGGGGGGGCGGGAGACCCAGTACTTC. Its protein product is CASSQGLAGGRETQYF.

This clone was observed a single time. The chain employs TRBV11-1 and TRBJ2-1; 8 bases line up with TRBD2. The CDR3 has 14 residues. The junction had 1 base not matched to a gene; V was cut back by 3 bases and J by 3 bases. The germline gives CDR1 SGHAT, CDR2 FQDESV (reference sequence). CDR3 region: CASSFGTSYNEQFF. CDR3 DNA: TGTGCCAGCAGCTTCGGGACTAGCTACAATGAGCAGTTCTTC.

The gene calls are TRBV5-1 and TRBJ1-1; no firm D call. V dropped 8 bases and J dropped 4 bases, with 21 bases sitting between them. Germline CDR1 SGHRS, CDR2 YFSETQ. This CDR3 contains 15 residues. The CDR3 region has the DNA TGCGCCAGTCCCCGCCAAGGGTACTATGCCACTGAAGCTTTCTTT. It codes for CASPRQGYYATEAFF.

This clone was observed a handful of times. The genes are TRBV30 and TRBJ1-2; tentatively, D is TRBD1 (6 bases). The CDR3 length is 14 residues. CDR1 and CDR2 from the germline V gene are GTSNPN and SVGIG (reference sequence). The V end was cut by 1 base, the J end by 7 bases, with 16 bases between. This CDR3 is CAWSGRTAVGGYTF. CDR3 DNA sequence: TGTGCCTGGAGTGGCCGGACAGCCGTGGGTGGCTACACCTTC.

This chain links TRBV2 with TRBJ1-4; TRBD1 matches 10 bases. The CDR3 runs 13 residues. Germline lookup yields CDR1 SNHLY and CDR2 FYNNEI. After removal of 4 bases from V and 7 bases from J, the junction contained 0 bases not matched to a gene. The CDR3 DNA is TGTGCCAGCAGTGGACAGGGGGCTGAAAAACTGTTTTTT. This sequence encodes CASSGQGAEKLFF.

V is TRBV7-9 and J is TRBJ2-1, with D possibly matching TRBD2 (6 bases). The V end was cut by 5 bases, the J end by 7 bases, with 15 bases between. Germline V gives CDR1 SEHNR, CDR2 FQNEAQ (reference sequence). This CDR3 is built from 14 residues. The CDR3 sequence: CASSPTGAGNEQFF. The CDR3 DNA sequence: TGTGCCAGCAGCCCGACCGGGGCGGGAAATGAGCAGTTCTTC.

Comments on this clone: Germline is not matched at one junction end, which may reflect a read error. Written as DNA, the CDR3 is TGTGCCAGCAGCTTAGAAATTGTGACAGGCCTCTTATTT. This encodes CASSLEIVTGLLF. The chain is built from TRBV7-9 and TRBJ1-1, with D possibly matching TRBD1 (6 bases). Germline-derived CDR1 and CDR2 are SEHNR and FQNEAQ (reference sequence). CDR3 length equals 13 residues.